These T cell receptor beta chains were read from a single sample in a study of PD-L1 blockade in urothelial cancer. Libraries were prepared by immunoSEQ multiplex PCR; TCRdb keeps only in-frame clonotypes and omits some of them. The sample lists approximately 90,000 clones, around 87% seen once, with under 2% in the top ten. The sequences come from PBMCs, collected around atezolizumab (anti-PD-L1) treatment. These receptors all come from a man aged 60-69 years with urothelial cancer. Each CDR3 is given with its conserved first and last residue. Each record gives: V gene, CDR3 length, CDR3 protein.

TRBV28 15 CASSFTLAGKNIQYF
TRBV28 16 CASSLPLAGGPNEQFF
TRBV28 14 CASSGQSLAYEQYF
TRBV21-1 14 CASRRGLDNSPLHF
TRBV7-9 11 CASSREETQYF
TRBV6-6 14 CASIASSGGSPLHF
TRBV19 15 CASTETGALNQPQHF
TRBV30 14 CAWSNPLRGYGYTF
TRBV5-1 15 CASSLALDRPYGYTF
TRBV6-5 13 CASSYLDRGEQFF
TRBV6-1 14 CASHMGPSNQPQHF
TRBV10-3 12 CAISGDSYEQYF
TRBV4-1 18 CASSQVVNSGRYQETQYF
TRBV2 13 CASSGQGNQPQHF
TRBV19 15 CASSLGGKGTYEQYF
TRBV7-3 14 CASSLTGVADEQYF
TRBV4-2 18 CASSQLSQGRDSTDTQYF
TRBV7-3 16 CASSPTGTGYDNEQFF
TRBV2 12 CASRFSIETQYF
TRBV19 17 CASSRTSGSLRDNEQFF
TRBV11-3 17 CASSLGRGGRAVDEQFF
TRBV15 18 CATSRDTPGHVGANVLTF
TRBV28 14 CASTVGVTNYGYTF
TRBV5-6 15 CASSLGSGAYNEQFF